Below, one T cell receptor (beta chain) is given with its context. Its target is unknown. The treatment here: oral pan-JAK inhibitor, 5-10 mg twice daily. Both CD4+ and CD8+ T cells were separated by sorting PBMCs. Germline assignment: CDR1 SEHNR and CDR2 FQNEAQ (reference sequence). There are 14 residues in the CDR3. Trimming shortened V by 2 bases and J by 2 bases, and 8 bases separated the two germline ends. The data stem from a study of CD8+ T cells in alopecia areata. Overall study results and limits: Clonality exceeded that of normal scalp in lesional scalp, most notably in alopecia totalis/universalis.

The sequencing template was cDNA reverse transcribed from extracted RNA. Only in-frame clones appear in the TCRdb table, and some are missing; sequencing was by immunoSEQ multiplex PCR. The profile shows 150,000 to 250,000 clones, more than 45% of them singletons. The chain is built from TRBV7-9 and TRBJ2-3, with a tentative D call TRBD2 (6 bases). This specimen consisted of CD4+ T cells sorted from blood, obtained at week 24, from a patient treated with tofacitinib. The receptor was isolated from a human donor with alopecia areata. CDR3 sequence (DNA): TGTGCCAGCAGCTTAACTAGCCCCACAGATACGCAGTATTTT. Encoded protein: CASSLTSPTDTQYF.